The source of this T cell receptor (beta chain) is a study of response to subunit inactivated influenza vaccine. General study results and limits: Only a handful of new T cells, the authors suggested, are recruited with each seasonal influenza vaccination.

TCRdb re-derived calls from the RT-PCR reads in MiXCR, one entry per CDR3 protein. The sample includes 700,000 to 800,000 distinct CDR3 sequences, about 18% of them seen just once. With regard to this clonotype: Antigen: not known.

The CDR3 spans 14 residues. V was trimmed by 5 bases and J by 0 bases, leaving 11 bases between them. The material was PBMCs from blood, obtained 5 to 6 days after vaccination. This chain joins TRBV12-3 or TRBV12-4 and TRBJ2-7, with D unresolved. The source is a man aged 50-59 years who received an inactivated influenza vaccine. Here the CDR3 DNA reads TGTGCCAGCAGTAAGAGGTTAAACTCCTACGAGCAGTACTTC. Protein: CASSKRLNSYEQYF.